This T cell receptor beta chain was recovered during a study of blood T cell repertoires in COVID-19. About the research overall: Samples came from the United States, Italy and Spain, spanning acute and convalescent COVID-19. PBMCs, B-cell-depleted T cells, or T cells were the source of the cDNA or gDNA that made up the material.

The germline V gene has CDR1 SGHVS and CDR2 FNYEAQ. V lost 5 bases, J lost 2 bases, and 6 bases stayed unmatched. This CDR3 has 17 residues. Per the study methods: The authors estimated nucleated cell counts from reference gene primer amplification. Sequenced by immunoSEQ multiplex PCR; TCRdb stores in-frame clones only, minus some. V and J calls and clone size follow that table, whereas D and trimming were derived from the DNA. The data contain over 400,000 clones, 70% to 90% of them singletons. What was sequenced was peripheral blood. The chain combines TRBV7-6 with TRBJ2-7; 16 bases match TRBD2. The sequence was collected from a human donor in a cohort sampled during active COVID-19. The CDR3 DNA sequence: TGTGCCAGCAGCCTCGGGACTAGCGGGAGGGGAACCTACGAGCAGTACTTC. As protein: CASSLGTSGRGTYEQYF.